This T cell receptor beta chain was recovered during a study of blood T cell repertoires in COVID-19 (dated by TCRdb to about 2020). For the study in its entirety: Collaborator samples came from the United States, Italy and Spain and covered acute and convalescent phases of COVID-19. The material from the prospective study consisted of cDNA or gDNA derived from T cells, B-cell-depleted T cells, or PBMCs. Deeply sampled blood TCRbeta repertoires from subjects exposed to, actively infected with, or recovered from COVID-19 were included in the dataset. The repertoires were released in a freely available public database meant as a resource for research on the immune response to SARS-CoV-2. The samples were drawn from the first 160 participants of the ongoing ImmuneRACE study and from 1,200 or so subjects provided by 6 global collaborators. A de-identified subject ID, COVID-19 status, age in years and sex were almost always included in the sample metadata. Where available, HLA class I and class II types were taken from metadata supplied by the sample provider and were not determined by assay-based typing. What the research found in general, with its limitations: The amount of clinical and demographic metadata varied by source and participant and was provided uncurated.

As concerns this clone: Its antigen target is currently unknown. The input lacks base qualities; no much larger clone sits a single base away.

TCRbeta CDR3 regions were amplified from genomic DNA by means of the immunoSEQ Assay, a bias-controlled multiplex PCR. The original pipeline was this. Within the assay, amplification of reference gene primers was used to estimate how many nucleated cells each sample contained. To quantify the absolute abundance of each unique TCRbeta CDR3 rearrangement, sequence reads were collapsed and filtered. Productive Simpson clonality was computed per sample as the square root of Simpson's diversity index over productive rearrangements. TCRdb took over this immuneACCESS table, retaining in-frame rearrangements with V and J assigned. Such tables are incomplete; in checked studies, under half of the missing clones stem from an unresolved V gene, and the remainder is unexplained. V, J and clone size reflect that table, while D and trimming were determined from the DNA. The sample includes under 200,000 clones, with about 84% observed a single time. Around 5.7% of the sample belongs to the ten largest clones.

Participants in the prospective study were aged roughly 18 to 90 years, lived in about two dozen United States geographic areas, and enrolled through a virtual design. To assign participants to cohorts, the prospective study relied on clinical history that participants themselves reported in a screening survey and a study questionnaire. In the prospective study, mobile phlebotomists collected whole blood, serum and a nasopharyngeal or oropharyngeal swab from each participant. Participants in the prospective study had the option to provide additional blood draws and questionnaires over a 2-month period. Before DNA extraction, prospective study blood samples were shipped either frozen or at room temperature. The germline ends are 10 bases apart after V is trimmed by 3 bases and J by 7 bases. CDR1 and CDR2 (LNHDA, SQIVND) derive from the germline V gene (reference sequence). The CDR3 numbers 13 residues from cysteine through phenylalanine. Of all the DNA, just the CDR3 is kept, 39 bases in frame from base 1.

The receptor comes from a man aged 40-55 years with acute COVID-19. The receptor chain draws on TRBV19 and TRBJ1-5; tentative D gene TRBD1, with 5 bases matching. Sample: PBMCs or T cells enriched from blood (not recorded which). The encoded CDR3 is CASSIQGGQPQHF. Read as DNA, the sequence is TGTGCCAGTAGTATCCAGGGCGGCCAGCCCCAGCATTTT.